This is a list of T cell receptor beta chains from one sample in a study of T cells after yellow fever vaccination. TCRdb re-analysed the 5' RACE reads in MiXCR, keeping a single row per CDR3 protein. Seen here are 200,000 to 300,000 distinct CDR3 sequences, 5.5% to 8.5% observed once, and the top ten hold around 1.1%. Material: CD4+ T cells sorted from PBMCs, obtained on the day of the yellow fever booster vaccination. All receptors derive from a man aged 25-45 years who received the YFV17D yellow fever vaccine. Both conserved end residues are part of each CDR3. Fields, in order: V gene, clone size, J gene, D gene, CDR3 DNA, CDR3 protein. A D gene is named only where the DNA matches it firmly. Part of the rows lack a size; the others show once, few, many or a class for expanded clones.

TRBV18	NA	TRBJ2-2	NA	TGTGCCAGCTCACCTCGACCGTATGGCACCGGGGAGCTGTTTTTT	CASSPRPYGTGELFF
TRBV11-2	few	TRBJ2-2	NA	TGTGCCAGCAGCTTGGGGCAGACCCTGAACACCGGGGAGCTGTTTTTT	CASSLGQTLNTGELFF
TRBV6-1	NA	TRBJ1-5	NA	TGTGCCAGCAGTGTCATGAGGGGGTGGAATAGCAATCAGCCCCAGCATTTT	CASSVMRGWNSNQPQHF
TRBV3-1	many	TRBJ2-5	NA	TGTGCCAGCAGCCACTCGTACCAAGAGACCCAGTACTTC	CASSHSYQETQYF
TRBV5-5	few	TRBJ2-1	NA	TGTGCCAGCAGCTCCTTGGGGGGAGGAGTCTCCTACAATGAGCAGTTCTTC	CASSSLGGGVSYNEQFF
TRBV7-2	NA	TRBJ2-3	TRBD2	TGTGCCAGCAGCTTACCTAGCGGGAGGGCCAATACGCAGTATTTT	CASSLPSGRANTQYF
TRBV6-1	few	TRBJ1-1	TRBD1	TGTGCCAGCATCTTCGGGACAGGGGCTAGAGCTTTCTTT	CASIFGTGARAFF
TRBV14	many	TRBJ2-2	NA	TGTGCCAGCAGCCAAGATCGACTTAACACCGGGGAGCTGTTTTTT	CASSQDRLNTGELFF
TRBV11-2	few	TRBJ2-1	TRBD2	TGTGCCAGCAGCCCTAGGGGGCGACTAGCGGGGACCTTGAATGAGCAGTTCTTC	CASSPRGRLAGTLNEQFF
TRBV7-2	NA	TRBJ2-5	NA	NA	CASSSSLLAEQETQYF
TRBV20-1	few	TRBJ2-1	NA	TGCAGTGCTAGAAACCGGGGGTACAATGAGCAGTTCTTC	CSARNRGYNEQFF
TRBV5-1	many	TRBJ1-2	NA	TGCGCCAGCAGCTTGGACAGGAGGTATGGCTACACCTTC	CASSLDRRYGYTF
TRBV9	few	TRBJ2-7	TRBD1	TGTGCCAGCAGCCTCCGAACAGGGGCGTCCTACGAGCAGTACTTC	CASSLRTGASYEQYF
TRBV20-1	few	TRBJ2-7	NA	TGCAGTGCTAGGGCTGACGGGGAGACCTACAACAAGCAGTACTTC	CSARADGETYNKQYF
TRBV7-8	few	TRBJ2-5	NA	TGTGCCAGCAGCTTAGCAGTCATCCTAGGCGAGACCCAGTACTTC	CASSLAVILGETQYF
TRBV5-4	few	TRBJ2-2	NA	TGTGCCAGCAGCTTGGCCGGACGGACCACTCGGGGCGGGGAGCTGTTTTTT	CASSLAGRTTRGGELFF
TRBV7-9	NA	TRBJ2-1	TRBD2	TGTGCCAGCAGCCCAGTGGGGGGACTAGAGCAGTTCTTC	CASSPVGGLEQFF
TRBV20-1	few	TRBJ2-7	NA	TGCAGTGCTAGACGGGACACCAGCTCCTACGAGCAGTACTTC	CSARRDTSSYEQYF
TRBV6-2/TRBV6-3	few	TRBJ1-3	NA	TGTGCCAGCAGTTTACAGGCCGGAAACACCATATATTTT	CASSLQAGNTIYF
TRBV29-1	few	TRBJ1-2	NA	TGCAGCGTTGAATTCCCAGGACAGAGTCAGGGCTACACCTTC	CSVEFPGQSQGYTF
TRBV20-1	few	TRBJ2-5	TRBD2	TGCAGTGCTAGAGCTCGCCTAGCGGGAGTCCGGGAGACCCAGTACTTC	CSARARLAGVRETQYF
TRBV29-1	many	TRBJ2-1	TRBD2	TGCAGCGTTGAAGGACTAGCGGGAGGGCCGGCCTCCTACAATGAGCAGTTCTTC	CSVEGLAGGPASYNEQFF
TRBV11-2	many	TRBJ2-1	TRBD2	TGTGCCAGCAGCTCCGGGACTAAGTGGCAGTTCTTC	CASSSGTKWQFF
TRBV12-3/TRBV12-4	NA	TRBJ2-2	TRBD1	TGTGCCAGCAGTTTCTACGCAGGGGGCCACACCGGGGAGCTGTTTTTT	CASSFYAGGHTGELFF
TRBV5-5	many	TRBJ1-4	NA	TGTGCCAGCTTCGGGGGTTTAAATGAAAAACTGTTTTTT	CASFGGLNEKLFF
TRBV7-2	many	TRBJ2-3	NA	TGTGCCAGCAGCCTTGACAGAATAGATACGCAGTATTTT	CASSLDRIDTQYF
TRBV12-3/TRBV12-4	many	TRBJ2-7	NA	TGTGCCAGACAACCTAGCAGGACCGCAACCTACGAGCAGTACTTC	CARQPSRTATYEQYF
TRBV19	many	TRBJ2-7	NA	TGTGCCAGTAGTATTGGACGACCCTCCTACGAGCAGTACTTC	CASSIGRPSYEQYF
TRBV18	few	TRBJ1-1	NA	TGTGCCAGCTCAGTACAGGGGAACACTGAAGCTTTCTTT	CASSVQGNTEAFF
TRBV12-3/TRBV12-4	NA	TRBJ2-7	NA	TGTGCCAGCAGTCACGAGTACTCCGACGAGCAGTACTTC	CASSHEYSDEQYF
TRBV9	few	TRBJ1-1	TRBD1	TGTGCCAGCAGCGCTAGGGCGGGACAGGGGGATTCGGGTGAAGCTTTCTTT	CASSARAGQGDSGEAFF
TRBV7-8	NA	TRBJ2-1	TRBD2	TGTGCCAGCAGCCCCGGGACTAGCGAAACCAATGAGCAGTTCTTC	CASSPGTSETNEQFF
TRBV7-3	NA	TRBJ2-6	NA	TGTGCCAGCAGCCCAAGGGTCTCCTCTGGGGCCAACGTCCTGACTTTC	CASSPRVSSGANVLTF
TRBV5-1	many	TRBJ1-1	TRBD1	TGCGCCAGCAGCGCTGGACAGGGAGAAGCTTTCTTT	CASSAGQGEAFF
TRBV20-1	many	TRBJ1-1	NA	TGCAGTGCCGGCGGGCAGCTGAACACTGAAGCTTTCTTT	CSAGGQLNTEAFF
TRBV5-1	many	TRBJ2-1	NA	TGCGCCAGCAGCCCGGGCGGCGGGGCGATAGCGACCGATGAGCAGTTCTTC	CASSPGGGAIATDEQFF
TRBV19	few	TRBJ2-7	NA	TGTGCCAGTAGTATTTCAGGGTTAGGCGAGCAGTACTTC	CASSISGLGEQYF
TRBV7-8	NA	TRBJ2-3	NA	TGTGCCAGCAGCTTATATACCTCCTGGGTGACAGATACGCAGTATTTT	CASSLYTSWVTDTQYF
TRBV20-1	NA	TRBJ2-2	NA	TGCTGTGCTAGTCGGGGCCCGGGACCCTACACCGGGGAGCTGTTTTTT	CCASRGPGPYTGELFF
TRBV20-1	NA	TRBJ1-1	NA	TGCAGTGCCGACATTCCCCCGGGGCAGAACACTGAAGCTTTCTTT	CSADIPPGQNTEAFF
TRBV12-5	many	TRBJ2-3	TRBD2	TGTGCTAGTGGACCTGGACTAGTAGACACAGATACGCAGTATTTT	CASGPGLVDTDTQYF
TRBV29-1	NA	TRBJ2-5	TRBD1	TGCAGCGTCGAAACCGGGACAGGGGTTCTCGAGGAGACCCAGTACTTC	CSVETGTGVLEETQYF
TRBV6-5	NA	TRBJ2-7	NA	TGTGCCAGCAGTTTAAGACGGCTACCTTCCTACGAGCAGTACTTC	CASSLRRLPSYEQYF
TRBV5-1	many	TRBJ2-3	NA	TGCGCCAGCAGCTTGCCCAGCGCGGTCACAGATACGCAGTATTTT	CASSLPSAVTDTQYF
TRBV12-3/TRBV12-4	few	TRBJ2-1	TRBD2	TGTGCCAGCAGACACGGACTAGCGGGAGGGCGGTACAATGAGCAGTTCTTC	CASRHGLAGGRYNEQFF
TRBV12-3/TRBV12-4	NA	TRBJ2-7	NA	TGTGCCAGCAGTTTAGCGCTACGGCGCTACGAGCAGTACTTC	CASSLALRRYEQYF
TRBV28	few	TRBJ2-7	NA	TGTGCCAGCGGAGACAGCCCAACCTACGAGCAGTACTTC	CASGDSPTYEQYF
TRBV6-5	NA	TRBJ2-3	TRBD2	TGTGCCAGCAGTTACCGGGGACTAGCGGGAGGGCTTCACGCAGATACGCAGTATTTT	CASSYRGLAGGLHADTQYF
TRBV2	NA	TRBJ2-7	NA	TGTGCCAGCAGTGAACTCGGACGTAAAGGCTCCTACGAGCAGTACTTC	CASSELGRKGSYEQYF
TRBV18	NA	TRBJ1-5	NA	TGTGCCAGCTCACCTATTCCGGGCGGAGGCTCCCGTCAGCCCCAGCATTTT	CASSPIPGGGSRQPQHF
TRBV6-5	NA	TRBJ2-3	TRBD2	TGTGCCAGCAGTTACTCACCTAGCGGGCACACAGATACGCAGTATTTT	CASSYSPSGHTDTQYF
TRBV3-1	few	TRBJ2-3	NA	TGTGCCAGCAGCCAAGCCTACGGTTCAACAACCACAGATACGCAGTATTTT	CASSQAYGSTTTDTQYF
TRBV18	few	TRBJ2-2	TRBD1	TGTGCCAGCTCAATGGACAGGGGCTACACCGGGGAGCTGTTTTTT	CASSMDRGYTGELFF
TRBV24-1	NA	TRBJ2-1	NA	TGTGCCACGAAGGGGGGTTTGAACAATGAGCAGTTCTTC	CATKGGLNNEQFF
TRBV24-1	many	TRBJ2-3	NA	TGTGCCACCAGGGAGGGGGATTCAGATACGCAGTATTTT	CATREGDSDTQYF
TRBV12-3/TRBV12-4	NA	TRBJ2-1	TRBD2	TGTGCCAGCAGCCGAGGACTAGCGGCAAGCTCCTACAATGAGCAGTTCTTC	CASSRGLAASSYNEQFF
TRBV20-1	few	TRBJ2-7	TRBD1	TGCAGTGCTCCTAGGACAGGGAGCTCCTACGAGCAGTACTTC	CSAPRTGSSYEQYF
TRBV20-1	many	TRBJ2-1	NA	TGCAGTGCCGGTCAGGCAGAGTACAATGAGCAGTTCTTC	CSAGQAEYNEQFF